Described below is a single T cell receptor (beta chain) sequence and its context. This sample was taken from a study of blood T cell repertoires in COVID-19. About the research overall: Some COVID-19 samples were acute and others convalescent; all came from the United States, Italy and Spain.

The V gene lost 3 bases and the J gene lost 7 bases, with 23 bases spanning the gap. Looked up from germline, CDR1 is MGHRA and CDR2 is YSYEKL. The CDR3 spans 17 residues. Data came from immunoSEQ multiplex PCR; TCRdb stores just in-frame clones and leaves some out. The data hold more than 45,000 clones, with approximately 87% observed a single time. The clonotype was recovered from a human donor in a cohort sampled during active COVID-19. Source material: peripheral blood. V gene TRBV4-1 combines with J gene TRBJ2-3; weak D call: TRBD1 (6 bases). This CDR3 reads CASSHAPDRTRANTQYF. Written as DNA, the CDR3 is TGCGCCAGCAGCCACGCCCCCGACAGGACGAGGGCAAATACGCAGTATTTT.